The clone carrying this TCR beta chain has only one observation. Time point given: peripheral blood 6 weeks after treatment start. This sample is part of a study of PD-L1 blockade in urothelial cancer. V shed 8 bases, J shed 4 bases, and the junction held 7 bases outside the gene matches. Per germline, CDR1 SGHNT and CDR2 YYREEE (reference sequence). The CDR3 contains 13 residues. Method: immunoSEQ multiplex PCR; TCRdb's copy keeps in-frame clones and lacks some. The table includes tens of thousands of clones, 91% detected once. Sample: PBMCs, taken around atezolizumab (anti-PD-L1) treatment. The chain combines TRBV5-4 with TRBJ1-1; TRBD1 agrees at 8 bases. The TCR sequence derives from a man between 65 and 85 years old with urothelial cancer. In nucleotides, the CDR3 is TGTGCCAGTCTCGCAGGGGGCACCACTGAAGCTTTCTTT. Its translation is CASLAGGTTEAFF.